These 8 T cell receptor beta chains came from one sample sequenced in a study of T cells in Graves' hyperthyroidism and ophthalmopathy. TCR beta CDR3 sequences were amplified from RNA transcripts. The TCR CDR3 was amplified in a first-round RT-PCR using the HTBI primer set. TCRdb ran MiXCR on the multiplex PCR reads and lists one entry per CDR3 protein. The sample holds roughly 400,000 distinct CDR3 sequences, around 25% seen once. Sequences were obtained from blood. The receptors originated from a man in his fifties with Graves' hyperthyroidism.

This clonotype was counted a few times. The chain carries TRBV20-1 and TRBJ2-7, with 11 positions matching TRBD2. Germline-derived CDR1 and CDR2 are DFQATT and SNEGSKA (reference sequence). The V gene end was trimmed by 5 bases and the J gene end by 0 bases; junction bases not matched to a gene: 3. The CDR3 has 14 amino acids. The CDR3 DNA reads TGCAGTGCTTTTCTAGCGGGAGGCTCCTACGAGCAGTACTTC. It yields the protein CSAFLAGGSYEQYF.

The J gene is TRBJ2-7, the V gene TRBV10-3, with TRBD1 as a possible D gene (5 bases). This CDR3 contains 15 residues. Germline CDR1 is ENHRY and CDR2 is SYGVKD. V gave up 1 base and J gave up 5 bases, with 15 bases separating them. In nucleotides, the CDR3 is TGTGCCATCAGTGAGTTAAAGGCAGGGATCAACGAGCAGTACTTC. Translating gives CAISELKAGINEQYF.

This chain connects TRBV19 to TRBJ1-1; D possibly corresponds to TRBD1 (6 bases). Trimming removed 9 bases from V and 1 base from J, with 15 bases in between. There are 14 residues in the CDR3. The germline gives CDR1 LNHDA, CDR2 SQIVND (reference sequence). The CDR3 here is CASLRGRANTEAFF. In DNA, the CDR3 is TGTGCCAGCCTCAGGGGAAGGGCGAACACTGAAGCTTTCTTT.

The chain uses TRBV6-1 and TRBJ2-7; 7 bases match TRBD2. V gave up 7 bases and J gave up 0 bases; unmatched junction bases: 3. Germline V gene lookup returns CDR1 MNHNS and CDR2 SASEGT. The CDR3 has 13 residues. The DNA of the CDR3 is TGTGCCAGCACAAGCGGGATCTCCTACGAGCAGTACTTC. Residues: CASTSGISYEQYF.

This clonotype was found many times. J is TRBJ2-7 and V is TRBV2; tentative D call: TRBD1 (5 bases). V lost 3 bases and J 5 bases, leaving 11 bases between the germline ends. The germline gives CDR1 SNHLY, CDR2 FYNNEI. The CDR3 runs to 13 residues. For the CDR3, the DNA is TGTGCCAGCAGTGAGCAGGGTACAGACGAGCAGTACTTC. Amino acid sequence: CASSEQGTDEQYF.

This clonotype showed up just a few times. The chain employs TRBV29-1 and TRBJ1-5, with D hard to call. Germline CDR1 reads SQVTM; CDR2 reads ANQGSEA. V was pared by 4 bases and J by 5 bases, with 9 bases between. The CDR3 has 12 residues. The CDR3 bases are TGCAGCGTTGCGGATGGGGATCAGCCCCAGCATTTT. Translated: CSVADGDQPQHF.

V and J are TRBV7-9 and TRBJ2-4, with TRBD1 identical over 10 bases. The V gene's germline CDR1 is SEHNR and CDR2 FQNEAQ (reference sequence). CDR3 length: 17 residues. V dropped 5 bases and J dropped 0; count of bases not matched to a gene: 7. CDR3 protein: CASSGDRGHLAKNIQYF. The CDR3 region has the DNA TGTGCCAGCAGCGGAGACAGGGGGCACTTAGCCAAAAACATTCAGTACTTC.

This clonotype has ten or more counts. The J gene is TRBJ2-7, the V gene TRBV12-3 or TRBV12-4; 14 nucleotides align to TRBD2. Trimming took 5 bases from V and 7 from J; bases not matched to a gene: 1. The CDR3 is 13 residues long. The CDR3 spells CASSGLAGGEQYF. The CDR3 nucleotides are TGTGCCAGCAGTGGACTAGCGGGAGGTGAGCAGTACTTC.